Listed here are 25 T cell receptor beta chains from one sample, sequenced in a study of lymphopenia after photon versus proton radiotherapy. The table came from immunoSEQ multiplex PCR; TCRdb's copy has only in-frame clones and leaves some out. Altogether tens of thousands of clones are present, around 87% being singletons, with the ten largest covering roughly 10%. The sample in question was peripheral blood, obtained from a patient treated with proton-based radiotherapy. These receptors were taken from a man older than 75 with esophageal cancer.

CDR3 sequence reads: CASSLGDGANEKLFF. In DNA form, the CDR3 reads TGTGCCAGCAGCTTAGGGGACGGGGCTAATGAAAAACTGTTTTTT. The rearrangement links TRBV11-2 to TRBJ1-4; possibly TRBD1 for D (5 bases). V lost 1 base, J lost 3 bases, and 9 bases lay in between. CDR1 SGHAT and CDR2 FQNNGV come from the germline V gene. The CDR3 is made up of 15 amino acids.

The chain is built from TRBV6-5 and TRBJ1-1; D is unresolved. Trimming shortened V by 10 bases and J by 1 base, and 13 bases separated the two germline ends. CDR3 length equals 13 residues. The germline V gene has CDR1 MNHEY and CDR2 SVGAGI. CDR3 nucleotides: TGTGCCACTCGTAACAGAAGGAACACTGAAGCTTTCTTT. This gives the protein CATRNRRNTEAFF.

CDR3 sequence: CASRNGTRSNQPQHF. CDR3 DNA: TGTGCCAGCAGAAACGGGACCAGAAGCAATCAGCCCCAGCATTTT. This chain connects TRBV7-8 to TRBJ1-5; D perhaps matches TRBD1 (5 bases). Germline lookup yields CDR1 SGHVS and CDR2 FQNEAQ. CDR3 length: 15 amino acids. V lost 6 bases and J 1 base, leaving 13 bases between the germline ends.

The chain recombines TRBV19 with TRBJ1-1; D ambiguous. The CDR3 runs to 14 residues. V lost 2 bases to trimming and J lost 4 bases, with 11 bases between them. CDR1 and CDR2 from the germline V gene are LNHDA and SQIVND (reference sequence). The CDR3 region has the DNA TGTGCCAGTAGTATAAGACGAGAAATCACTGAAGCTTTCTTT. Translating it yields CASSIRREITEAFF.

The chain carries TRBV6-5 and TRBJ2-7; the match to TRBD1 covers 7 bases. The ends lost 6 bases at V and 3 bases at J; junction bases unmatched: 11. The CDR3 is 15 residues long. Germline V gene sequence: CDR1 MNHEY, CDR2 SVGAGI. This CDR3 is CASRPTGLPLYEQYF. The CDR3 region has the DNA TGTGCCAGCAGACCGACAGGGTTGCCCCTCTACGAGCAGTACTTC.

The genes are TRBV19 and TRBJ2-2; no reliable D call. CDR1 is LNHDA, CDR2 SQIVND, per germline (reference sequence). The CDR3 is 14 residues long. Trimming cost V 2 bases and J 4 bases, with 8 bases left between them. CDR3 DNA sequence: TGTGCCAGTAGTATAAATCAGGCCACCGGGGAGCTGTTTTTT. Translated: CASSINQATGELFF.

The gene calls are TRBV5-6 and TRBJ2-1; TRBD1 agrees at 8 bases. Germline values: CDR1 SGHDT, CDR2 YYEEEE. V was pared by 2 bases and J by 9 bases, with 10 bases of the junction left unmatched. The CDR3 spans 15 residues. CDR3 residues: CASSLRGTGRSEQFF. CDR3 nucleotide sequence: TGTGCCAGCAGCTTACGCGGGACAGGACGGTCTGAGCAGTTCTTC.

The chain couples TRBV18 to TRBJ1-5; 9 positions match TRBD1. The V gene's germline CDR1 is KGHSH and CDR2 LQKENI. V was clipped by 1 base and J by 4 bases; unmatched bases: 8. This CDR3 contains 17 residues. The CDR3 is CASSPRRLGQGNQPQHF. CDR3 in DNA: TGTGCCAGCTCACCACGAAGACTGGGACAGGGAAATCAGCCCCAGCATTTT.

The chain recombines TRBV4-2 with TRBJ2-3; TRBD2 aligns across 8 bases. The germline gives CDR1 LGHNA, CDR2 YNFKEQ. The CDR3 covers 18 residues. The ends lost 5 bases at V and 0 bases at J; junction bases unmatched: 13. The CDR3 protein is CASSRQPGLASSTDTQYF. Here the CDR3 DNA reads TGTGCCAGCAGCAGACAACCTGGACTAGCCTCCAGCACAGATACGCAGTATTTT.

CDR3 residues: CASTPTGHVTGYTF. In nucleotides, the CDR3 is TGTGCCAGTACGCCAACCGGACATGTTACTGGCTACACCTTC. The rearrangement uses TRBV19 and TRBJ1-2; TRBD1 is a possible D gene (5 bases). CDR1 and CDR2 from the germline V gene are LNHDA and SQIVND (reference sequence). This CDR3 comprises 14 residues. V lost 7 bases and J lost 7, with 19 bases in between.

This clone was counted once. The chain couples TRBV5-8 to TRBJ1-2; no firm D call. CDR1 is SGHTS, CDR2 YDEGEE, per germline. This CDR3 is built from 16 residues. V lost 1 base, J lost 2 bases, and 15 bases lay in between. CDR3 sequence: CASSLKPGSENYGYTF. DNA for the CDR3: TGTGCCAGCAGCTTGAAGCCGGGGTCGGAAAACTATGGCTACACCTTC.

V is TRBV14 and J is TRBJ2-5; 7 bases align to TRBD2. The CDR3 sequence is 15 residues long. Germline V gene data show CDR1 as SGHDN and CDR2 as FVKESK. The junction had 7 bases not matched to a gene; V was cut back by 3 bases and J by 3 bases. CDR3 coding DNA: TGTGCCAGCAGCCATCTGGCCGGGGGGAAAGAGACCCAGTACTTC. This translates into CASSHLAGGKETQYF.

The CDR3, as DNA: TGTGCCAGCAGTGAGGCAGGAAAATACTATGGCTACACCTTC. It codes for CASSEAGKYYGYTF. The chain joins TRBV25-1 to TRBJ1-2; no firm D call. Germline CDR1 is MGHDK and CDR2 is SYGVNS. Trimming cost V 3 bases and J 3 bases, with 11 bases left between them. CDR3 length: 14 amino acids.

This sequence joins TRBV5-1 and TRBJ1-3; D gene unclear. Trimming took off 1 base at V and 0 bases at J, with 8 bases between the two ends. This CDR3 has 15 residues. In germline, CDR1 is SGHRS, CDR2 YFSETQ. This CDR3 reads CASSLMAFSGNTIYF. Written as DNA, the CDR3 is TGCGCCAGCAGCTTGATGGCATTCTCTGGAAACACCATATATTTT. Looking up the rest from reference TRBV5-1 and TRBJ1-3 gives the full variable domain: KAGVTQTPRYLIKTRGQQVTLSCSPISGHRSVSWYQQTPGQGLQFLFEYFSETQRNKGNFPGRFSGRQFSNSRSEMNVSTLELGDSALYLCASSLMAFSGNTIYFGEGSWLTVV.

The CDR3: CASSHFFPFMNTEAFF. In nucleotides, the CDR3 is TGCGCCAGCAGCCACTTCTTTCCATTCATGAACACTGAAGCTTTCTTT. This chain joins TRBV4-1 and TRBJ1-1; no clear D. V was pared by 3 bases and J by 0 bases, with 14 bases between. Germline V gene lookup returns CDR1 MGHRA and CDR2 YSYEKL. This CDR3 comprises 16 residues.

The rearrangement joins TRBV5-1 to TRBJ1-2; D remains unclear. The germline gives CDR1 SGHRS, CDR2 YFSETQ. V lost 4 bases to trimming and J lost 0 bases, with 13 bases between them. This CDR3 is 15 amino acids long. The CDR3 loop is CASSPSPQANYGYTF. The CDR3 DNA follows: TGCGCCAGCAGCCCTTCCCCCCAAGCTAACTATGGCTACACCTTC.

This sequence joins TRBV5-1 and TRBJ1-2; TRBD1 agrees at 9 bases. With 2 bases clipped from V and 7 bases from J, the junction kept 6 bases outside the gene matches. Per germline, CDR1 SGHRS and CDR2 YFSETQ. The CDR3 consists of 14 residues. As DNA, the CDR3 is TGCGCCAGCAGCTTCGGGACAGGGTTTGGTGGCTACACCTTC. Protein sequence: CASSFGTGFGGYTF.

The chain recombines TRBV5-1 with TRBJ1-1, with D unresolved. V was trimmed by 0 bases and J by 8 bases, leaving 14 bases between them. Germline assignment: CDR1 SGHRS and CDR2 YFSETQ. The CDR3 has 14 amino acids. The CDR3 sequence is CASSLGQLGSEAFF. CDR3 bases: TGCGCCAGCAGCTTGGGGCAGCTTGGCTCAGAAGCTTTCTTT.

J is TRBJ2-7 and V is TRBV10-1; D is unresolved. Germline CDR1 reads WNHNN; CDR2 reads SYGVQD (reference sequence). Trimming shortened V by 7 bases and J by 5 bases, and 18 bases separated the two germline ends. The CDR3 loop spans 14 amino acids. CDR3 sequence (DNA): TGCGCCAGCACAACCCTACGGAAGCGCGACGAGCAGTACTTC. Translated, it gives CASTTLRKRDEQYF.

The DNA for the CDR3 is TGTGCCAGCAGCTTAGCTTACACACCGAATGAAAAACTGTTTTTT. This gives the protein CASSLAYTPNEKLFF. The chain couples TRBV7-9 to TRBJ1-4; D not certain. The CDR3 length is 15 residues. Germline V lookup: CDR1 SEHNR, CDR2 FQNEAQ (reference sequence). V lost 0 bases and J 5 bases, leaving 10 bases between the germline ends.

The genes are TRBV7-2 and TRBJ1-6; D unresolved. This CDR3 spans 14 amino acids. In germline, CDR1 is SGHTA, CDR2 FQGNSA. Trimming stripped 1 base from V and 7 bases from J, with 8 bases between. The chain's CDR3 is CASSLGGGNSPLHF. DNA of the CDR3: TGTGCCAGCAGCTTAGGGGGAGGGAATTCACCCCTCCACTTT.

CDR3 coding DNA: TGTGCCAGCAGAGGGTACTCCGGGGAGCTGTTTTTT. The encoded protein is CASRGYSGELFF. The chain links TRBV6-6 to TRBJ2-2; D gene ambiguous. V lost 6 bases to trimming and J lost 6 bases, with 8 bases between them. CDR1 and CDR2 from the germline V gene are MNHNY and SVGAGI (reference sequence). The length of the CDR3 is 12 residues.

The chain carries TRBV30 and TRBJ1-2; tentative D call: TRBD1 (6 bases). V lost 2 bases and J lost 6, with 10 bases in between. The CDR3 has 12 amino acids. Looked up from germline, CDR1 is GTSNPN and CDR2 is SVGIG (reference sequence). The CDR3 sequence is CAWSRGAHGYTF. Here the CDR3 DNA reads TGTGCCTGGAGTAGGGGGGCCCATGGCTACACCTTC. The complete variable domain, with remaining parts taken from reference TRBV30 and TRBJ1-2, reads SQTIHQWPATLVQPVGSPLSLECTVEGTSNPNLYWYRQAAGRGLQLLFYSVGIGQISSEVPQNLSASRPQDRQFILSSKKLLLSDSGFYLCAWSRGAHGYTFGSGTRLTVV.

This chain uses TRBV14 with TRBJ2-5; D is undetermined. This CDR3 has 13 residues. Looked up from germline, CDR1 is SGHDN and CDR2 is FVKESK. Trimming shortened V by 4 bases and J by 1 base, and 7 bases separated the two germline ends. The CDR3 protein is CASSRHLQETQYF. The CDR3 region has the DNA TGTGCCAGCAGCCGACACCTCCAAGAGACCCAGTACTTC.

The chain uses TRBV2 and TRBJ2-7; no definite D call. V was cut by 5 bases and J by 3 bases, with 5 bases left in between. The CDR3 length is 11 residues. Germline V gene lookup returns CDR1 SNHLY and CDR2 FYNNEI. The CDR3: CASSPLYEQYF. The CDR3 DNA is TGTGCCAGCAGTCCCCTCTACGAGCAGTACTTC.